A selection of T cell receptor beta chains follows, all from one sample in a study of beta chain features in type 1 diabetes. Data came from immunoSEQ multiplex PCR; TCRdb stores just in-frame clones and leaves some out. The sample has 350,000 to 400,000 clones, 10% to 15% seen once. Sequencing input: naive CD4+ T cells from blood. These receptors originate from a young woman with type 1 diabetes. Each CDR3 is given with its conserved first and last residue. Fields, in order: D gene, J gene, clone size, V gene, CDR3 protein, CDR3 DNA. A D gene is named only where the DNA matches it firmly. Size values are once, few and many counts, or a class for expanded clones, and some rows have none.

D: TRBD2; J: TRBJ2-5; size: few; V: TRBV5-1; CDR3: CASSPSESGGETQYF; DNA: TGCGCCAGCAGCCCCTCTGAAAGCGGGGGGGAGACCCAGTACTTC
D: TRBD1; J: TRBJ2-7; size: NA; V: TRBV18; CDR3: CASSDRDQAYEQYF; DNA: TGTGCCAGCTCCGACAGGGATCAGGCCTACGAGCAGTACTTC
D: NA; J: TRBJ1-5; size: few; V: TRBV2; CDR3: CASSEVSRGNQPQHF; DNA: TGTGCCAGCAGTGAGGTTTCAAGGGGGAATCAGCCCCAGCATTTT
D: NA; J: TRBJ1-1; size: NA; V: TRBV29-1; CDR3: CSVVGGIMNTEAFF; DNA: TGCAGCGTGGTGGGGGGGATCATGAACACTGAAGCTTTCTTT
D: NA; J: TRBJ1-1; size: NA; V: TRBV2; CDR3: CASRTGINTEAFF; DNA: TGTGCCAGCAGAACAGGGATCAACACTGAAGCTTTCTTT
D: NA; J: TRBJ2-4; size: NA; V: TRBV28; CDR3: CASSPSRVQYF; DNA: TGTGCCAGCAGTCCCTCCCGGGTTCAGTACTTC
D: NA; J: TRBJ2-7; size: NA; V: TRBV25-1; CDR3: CASSDPSRVGEQYF; DNA: TGTGCCAGCAGTGACCCCTCCAGGGTTGGGGAGCAGTACTTC
D: NA; J: TRBJ1-1; size: NA; V: TRBV5-1; CDR3: CASSSHREEAFF; DNA: TGCGCCAGCAGCTCCCACAGGGAGGAAGCTTTCTTT
D: NA; J: TRBJ2-4; size: NA; V: TRBV2; CDR3: CASSKGGSKNIQYF; DNA: TGTGCCAGCTCCAAAGGAGGGTCCAAAAACATTCAGTACTTC
D: TRBD2; J: TRBJ2-1; size: few; V: TRBV29-1; CDR3: CSVAVGGSTYNEQFF; DNA: TGCAGCGTTGCGGTGGGAGGGAGCACCTACAATGAGCAGTTCTTC
D: NA; J: TRBJ2-5; size: few; V: TRBV5-1; CDR3: CASSDRFGLETQYF; DNA: TGCGCCAGCAGCGACAGGTTTGGTTTGGAGACCCAGTACTTC
D: TRBD2; J: TRBJ2-2; size: NA; V: TRBV11-2; CDR3: CASTSLGRGNTGELFF; DNA: TGTGCCAGCACCTCTCTTGGGAGGGGGAACACCGGGGAGCTGTTTTTT
D: NA; J: TRBJ2-7; size: few; V: TRBV21-1; CDR3: CASSKVDRGFPYEQYF; DNA: TGTGCCAGCAGCAAAGTCGACAGGGGGTTCCCCTACGAGCAGTACTTC
D: TRBD2; J: TRBJ2-7; size: NA; V: TRBV4-2; CDR3: CASSQAASGLAGPEQYF; DNA: TGTGCCAGCAGCCAAGCCGCGTCGGGCCTAGCGGGACCCGAGCAGTACTTC
D: TRBD2; J: TRBJ2-2; size: NA; V: TRBV5-1; CDR3: CASSPGLASTGELFF; DNA: TGCGCCAGCAGCCCGGGACTAGCTTCCACCGGGGAGCTGTTTTTT
D: TRBD2; J: TRBJ2-5; size: few; V: TRBV7-2; CDR3: CASSFLGRAGGGGETQYF; DNA: TGTGCCAGCAGCTTCCTCGGAAGGGCAGGCGGGGGGGGTGAGACCCAGTACTTC
D: NA; J: TRBJ2-1; size: few; V: TRBV5-4; CDR3: CASSEETYNEQFF; DNA: TGTGCCAGCAGCGAGGAAACCTACAATGAGCAGTTCTTC
D: NA; J: TRBJ2-5; size: NA; V: TRBV18; CDR3: CASSRGTDQETQYF; DNA: TGTGCCAGCTCACGCGGGACAGATCAAGAGACCCAGTACTTC
D: NA; J: TRBJ1-5; size: few; V: TRBV9; CDR3: CASSVDIPLGGLCFVGPNQPQHF; DNA: TGTGCCAGCAGCGTAGATATCCCCCTGGGGGGACTCTGTTTTGTCGGCCCAAATCAGCCCCAGCATTTT
D: TRBD1; J: TRBJ1-5; size: few; V: TRBV9; CDR3: CASSVPGQGDQPQHF; DNA: TGTGCCAGCAGCGTACCGGGACAGGGGGATCAGCCCCAGCATTTT
D: NA; J: TRBJ2-5; size: few; V: TRBV2; CDR3: CASSLGPNETQYF; DNA: TGTGCCAGCAGCCTGGGGCCCAATGAGACCCAGTACTTC
D: NA; J: TRBJ1-5; size: few; V: TRBV9; CDR3: CASSEGNRAQPQHF; DNA: TGTGCCAGCAGCGAGGGAAACAGGGCTCAGCCCCAGCATTTT
D: NA; J: TRBJ1-2; size: few; V: TRBV5-1; CDR3: CASSLVSSPGDGYTF; DNA: TGCGCCAGCAGCTTGGTGAGTTCCCCAGGTGATGGCTACACCTTC
D: NA; J: TRBJ2-3; size: few; V: TRBV7-2; CDR3: CASRNVAGRSDTQYF; DNA: TGTGCCAGCAGGAATGTGGCGGGAAGGTCAGATACGCAGTATTTT
D: NA; J: TRBJ2-3; size: few; V: TRBV28; CDR3: CASSPPYALSPNTQYF; DNA: TGTGCCAGCAGTCCCCCTTATGCCCTCAGTCCAAATACGCAGTATTTT
D: TRBD1; J: TRBJ1-2; size: NA; V: TRBV9; CDR3: CASSGGQGNYGYTF; DNA: TGTGCCAGCAGCGGCGGACAGGGGAACTATGGCTACACCTTC
D: NA; J: TRBJ2-2; size: NA; V: TRBV7-9; CDR3: CASLQDRNTGELFF; DNA: TGTGCCAGCCTGCAGGACAGGAACACCGGGGAGCTGTTTTTT
D: NA; J: TRBJ1-6; size: few; V: TRBV7-8; CDR3: CASSLGQGPNSPLHF; DNA: TGTGCCAGCAGCTTAGGTCAGGGCCCAAATTCACCCCTCCACTTT
D: NA; J: TRBJ1-5; size: few; V: TRBV18; CDR3: CASSPGEDQPQHF; DNA: TGTGCCAGCTCACCCGGGGAGGATCAGCCCCAGCATTTT
D: NA; J: TRBJ2-7; size: few; V: TRBV28; CDR3: CASSPTYYEQYF; DNA: TGTGCCAGCAGTCCAACATACTACGAGCAGTACTTC
D: NA; J: TRBJ2-1; size: few; V: TRBV10-3; CDR3: CAINLGTNNEQFF; DNA: TGTGCCATCAACTTGGGCACGAACAATGAGCAGTTCTTC
D: NA; J: TRBJ1-1; size: NA; V: TRBV5-1; CDR3: CASRPDSTKLEAFF; DNA: TGCGCCAGCAGACCGGACAGCACCAAACTAGAAGCTTTCTTT
D: TRBD1; J: TRBJ1-5; size: few; V: TRBV13; CDR3: CASSAGQGNQPQHF; DNA: TGTGCCAGCAGCGCCGGACAGGGCAATCAGCCCCAGCATTTT
D: TRBD2; J: TRBJ2-1; size: few; V: TRBV2; CDR3: CASVGTSYRNEQFF; DNA: TGTGCCAGCGTTGGGACTAGCTATCGGAATGAGCAGTTCTTC
D: NA; J: TRBJ1-5; size: NA; V: TRBV30; CDR3: CAWSVSGGNQPQHF; DNA: TGTGCCTGGAGTGTATCGGGGGGCAATCAGCCCCAGCATTTT
D: NA; J: TRBJ1-1; size: few; V: TRBV19; CDR3: CAVNPTGSNTEAFF; DNA: TGTGCCGTTAACCCTACAGGGTCGAACACTGAAGCTTTCTTT
D: TRBD2; J: TRBJ2-7; size: NA; V: TRBV25-1; CDR3: CASSRSGEGSSYEQYF; DNA: TGTGCCAGCAGTCGTTCCGGGGAGGGGAGCTCCTACGAGCAGTACTTC
D: TRBD1; J: TRBJ1-4; size: NA; V: TRBV4-3; CDR3: CASSQTGVRTEKLFF; DNA: TGCGCCAGCAGCCAAACAGGGGTTCGGACTGAAAAACTGTTTTTT
D: NA; J: TRBJ2-2; size: NA; V: TRBV28; CDR3: CATGLNTGELFF; DNA: TGTGCTACGGGACTGAACACCGGGGAGCTGTTTTTT
D: NA; J: TRBJ2-7; size: few; V: TRBV5-1; CDR3: CASSLYREGVSYEQYF; DNA: TGCGCCAGCAGCTTGTACAGGGAGGGAGTCTCCTACGAGCAGTACTTC
D: NA; J: TRBJ1-1; size: few; V: TRBV7-2; CDR3: CASSLEGGSPEAFF; DNA: TGTGCCAGCAGCTTAGAGGGGGGGTCCCCTGAAGCTTTCTTT
D: TRBD1; J: TRBJ1-1; size: NA; V: TRBV4-3; CDR3: CASSQRQGTMNTEAFF; DNA: TGCGCCAGCAGCCAACGACAGGGAACCATGAACACTGAAGCTTTCTTT
D: NA; J: TRBJ2-7; size: few; V: TRBV12-5; CDR3: CASGLAEGEQYF; DNA: TGTGCTAGTGGTTTGGCGGAGGGAGAGCAGTACTTC
D: NA; J: TRBJ1-6; size: few; V: TRBV6-5; CDR3: CASSYLVTRGNSPLHF; DNA: TGTGCCAGCAGTTACCTTGTCACCCGGGGTAATTCACCCCTCCACTTT
D: TRBD2; J: TRBJ2-6; size: once; V: TRBV4-3; CDR3: CASSQVALAGGSGFGANVLTF; DNA: TGCGCCAGCAGCCAAGTAGCACTAGCGGGAGGGTCGGGGTTTGGGGCCAACGTCCTGACTTTC
D: NA; J: TRBJ2-4; size: few; V: TRBV4-3; CDR3: CASSQDLAGGNIQYF; DNA: TGCGCCAGCAGCCAAGATCTTGCCGGGGGAAACATTCAGTACTTC
D: NA; J: TRBJ2-4; size: few; V: TRBV7-9; CDR3: CASSLPRARNIQYF; DNA: TGTGCCAGCAGCTTGCCCAGGGCGAGAAACATTCAGTACTTC
D: NA; J: TRBJ1-2; size: NA; V: TRBV6-6; CDR3: CASSWGQNYGYTF; DNA: TGTGCCAGCAGTTGGGGGCAGAACTATGGCTACACCTTC